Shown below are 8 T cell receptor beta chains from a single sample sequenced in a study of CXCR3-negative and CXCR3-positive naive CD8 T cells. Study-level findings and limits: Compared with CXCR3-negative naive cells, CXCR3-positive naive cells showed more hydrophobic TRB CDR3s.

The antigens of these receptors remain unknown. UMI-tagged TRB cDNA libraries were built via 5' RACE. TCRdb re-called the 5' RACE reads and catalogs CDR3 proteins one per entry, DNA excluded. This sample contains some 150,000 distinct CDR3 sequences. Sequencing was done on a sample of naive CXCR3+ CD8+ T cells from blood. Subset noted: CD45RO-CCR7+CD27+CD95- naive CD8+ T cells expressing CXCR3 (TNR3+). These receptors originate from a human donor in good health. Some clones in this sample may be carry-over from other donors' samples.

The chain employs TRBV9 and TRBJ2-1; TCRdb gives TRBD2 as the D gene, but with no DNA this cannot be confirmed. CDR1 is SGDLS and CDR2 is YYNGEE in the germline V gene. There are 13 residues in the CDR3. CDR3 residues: CASRSSHGDEQFF.

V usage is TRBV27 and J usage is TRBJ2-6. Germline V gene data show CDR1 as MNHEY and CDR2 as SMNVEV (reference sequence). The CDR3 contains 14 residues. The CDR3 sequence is CASSLLTGANVLTF.

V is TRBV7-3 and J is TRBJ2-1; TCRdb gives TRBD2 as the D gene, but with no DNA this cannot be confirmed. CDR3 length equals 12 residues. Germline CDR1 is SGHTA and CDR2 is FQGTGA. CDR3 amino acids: CASSLTGEEVFF. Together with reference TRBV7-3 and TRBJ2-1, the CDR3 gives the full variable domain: GAGVSQTPSNKVTEKGKYVELRCDPISGHTALYWYRQSLGQGPEFLIYFQGTGAADDSGLPNDRFFAVRPEGSVSTLKIQRTERGDSAVYLCASSLTGEEVFFGPGTRLTVL.

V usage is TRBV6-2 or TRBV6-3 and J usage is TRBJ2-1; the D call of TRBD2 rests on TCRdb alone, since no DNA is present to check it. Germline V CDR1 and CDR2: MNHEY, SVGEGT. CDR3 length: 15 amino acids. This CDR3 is CASAISGGAYNEQFF.

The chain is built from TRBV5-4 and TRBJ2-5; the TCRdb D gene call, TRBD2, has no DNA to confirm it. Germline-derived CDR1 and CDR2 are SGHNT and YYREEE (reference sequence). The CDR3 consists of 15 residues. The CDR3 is CASSSRLAVAETQYF.

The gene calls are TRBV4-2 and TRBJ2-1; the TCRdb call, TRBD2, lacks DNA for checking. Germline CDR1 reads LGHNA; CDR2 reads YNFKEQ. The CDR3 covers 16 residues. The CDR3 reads CASSQGGLADFDEQFF.

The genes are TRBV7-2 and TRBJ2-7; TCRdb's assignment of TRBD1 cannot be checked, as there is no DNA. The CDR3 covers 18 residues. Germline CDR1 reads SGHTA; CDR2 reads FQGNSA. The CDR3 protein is CASSLGGPPGGTLYEQYF.

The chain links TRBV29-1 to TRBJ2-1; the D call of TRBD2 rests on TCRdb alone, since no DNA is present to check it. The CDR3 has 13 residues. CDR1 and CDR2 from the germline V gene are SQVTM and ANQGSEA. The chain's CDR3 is CSVEDLAEDEQFF.